This TCR beta chain was sequenced in a study of cytomegalovirus exposure and HLA in healthy donors. Sequencing was performed with immunoSEQ multiplex PCR; in TCRdb, only in-frame clones are kept and a portion is missing. Here the sample spans tens of thousands of clones, roughly nine tenths being singletons. The specimen sequenced was PBMCs. The TCR sequence derives from a woman aged 18-29 years in good health and CMV-seronegative.

The CDR3 region has the DNA TGCAGCGTTGATAGGAGGCCAGATACGCAGTATTTT. This sequence encodes CSVDRRPDTQYF. The chain employs TRBV29-1 and TRBJ2-3; TRBD2 is a possible D gene (5 bases). Germline loops: CDR1 SQVTM, CDR2 ANQGSEA. V lost 3 bases, J lost 4 bases, and 8 bases lay in between. The CDR3 has 12 amino acids.